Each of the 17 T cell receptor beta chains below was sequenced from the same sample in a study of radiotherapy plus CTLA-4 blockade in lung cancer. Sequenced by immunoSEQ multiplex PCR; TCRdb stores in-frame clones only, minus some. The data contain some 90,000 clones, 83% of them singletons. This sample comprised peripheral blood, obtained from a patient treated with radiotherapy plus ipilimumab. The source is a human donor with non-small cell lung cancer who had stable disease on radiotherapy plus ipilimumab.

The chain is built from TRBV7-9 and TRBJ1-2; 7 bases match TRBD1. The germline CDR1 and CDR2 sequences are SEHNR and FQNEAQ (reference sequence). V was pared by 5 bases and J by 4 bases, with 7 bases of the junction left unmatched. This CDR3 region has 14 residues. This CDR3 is CASSQGGGGYGYTF. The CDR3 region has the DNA TGTGCCAGCAGCCAAGGGGGCGGAGGCTATGGCTACACCTTC.

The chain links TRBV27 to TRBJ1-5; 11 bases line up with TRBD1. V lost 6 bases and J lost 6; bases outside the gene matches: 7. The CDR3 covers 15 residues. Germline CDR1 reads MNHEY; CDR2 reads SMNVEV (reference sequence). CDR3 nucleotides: TGTGCCAGCAGCGCCCCGGGACAGGGGGTTCAGCCCCAGCATTTT. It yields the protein CASSAPGQGVQPQHF.

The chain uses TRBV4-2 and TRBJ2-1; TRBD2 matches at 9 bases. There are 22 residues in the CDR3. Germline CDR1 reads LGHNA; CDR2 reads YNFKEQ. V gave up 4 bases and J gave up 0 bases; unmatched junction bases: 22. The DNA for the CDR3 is TGTGCCAGCAGCCCATCGGGGGCCGGCGGGAGGGTAGGCCCGCTCTCCTACAATGAGCAGTTCTTC. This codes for CASSPSGAGGRVGPLSYNEQFF.

The DNA for the CDR3 is TGTGCCAGCAGCCATTTAGACGGTGGTAATTCACCCCTCCACTTT. Translating it yields CASSHLDGGNSPLHF. The chain employs TRBV14 and TRBJ1-6; no clear D gene. The V end lost 3 bases, the J end lost 6 bases, and 12 bases lay between the germline ends. The CDR3 consists of 15 residues. Germline V gene lookup returns CDR1 SGHDN and CDR2 FVKESK.

The CDR3 coding sequence is TGTGCCAGCAGCTACAGGGTCCCTGGGGCCAACGTCCTGACTTTC. Translating it yields CASSYRVPGANVLTF. The chain combines TRBV7-3 with TRBJ2-6, with D possibly being TRBD1 (6 bases). The CDR3 length is 15 residues. CDR1 SGHTA and CDR2 FQGTGA come from the germline V gene. V was trimmed by 4 bases and J by 2 bases, leaving 9 bases between them.

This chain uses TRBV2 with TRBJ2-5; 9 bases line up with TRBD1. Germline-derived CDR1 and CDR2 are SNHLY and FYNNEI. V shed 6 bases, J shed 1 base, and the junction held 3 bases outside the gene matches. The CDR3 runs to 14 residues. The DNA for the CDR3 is TGTGCCAGCAGGGGACAGGGCTTCCAAGAGACCCAGTACTTC. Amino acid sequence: CASRGQGFQETQYF.

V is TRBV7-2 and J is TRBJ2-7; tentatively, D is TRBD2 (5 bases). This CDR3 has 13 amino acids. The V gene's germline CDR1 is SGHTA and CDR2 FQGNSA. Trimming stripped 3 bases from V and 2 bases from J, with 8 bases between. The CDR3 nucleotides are TGTGCCAGCAGCTTGAGGGTGACCTACGAGCAGTACTTC. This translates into CASSLRVTYEQYF. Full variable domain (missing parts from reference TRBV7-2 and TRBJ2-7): GAGVSQSPSNKVTEKGKDVELRCDPISGHTALYWYRQSLGQGLEFLIYFQGNSAPDKSGLPSDRFSAERTGGSVSTLTIQRTQQEDSAVYLCASSLRVTYEQYFGPGTRLTVT.

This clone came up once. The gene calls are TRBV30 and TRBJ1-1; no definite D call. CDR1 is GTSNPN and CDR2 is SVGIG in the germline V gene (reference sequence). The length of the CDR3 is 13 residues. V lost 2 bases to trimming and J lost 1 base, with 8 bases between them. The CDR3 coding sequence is TGTGCCTGGAGTTTGACACGGAACACTGAAGCTTTCTTT. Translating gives CAWSLTRNTEAFF. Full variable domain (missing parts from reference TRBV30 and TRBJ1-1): SQTIHQWPATLVQPVGSPLSLECTVEGTSNPNLYWYRQAAGRGLQLLFYSVGIGQISSEVPQNLSASRPQDRQFILSSKKLLLSDSGFYLCAWSLTRNTEAFFGQGTRLTVV.

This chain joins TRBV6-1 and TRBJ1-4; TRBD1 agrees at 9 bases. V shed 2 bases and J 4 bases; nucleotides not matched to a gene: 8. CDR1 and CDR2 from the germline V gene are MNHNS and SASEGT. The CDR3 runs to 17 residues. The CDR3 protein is CASSEPGQGAFNEKLFF. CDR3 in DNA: TGTGCCAGCAGTGAACCGGGACAGGGAGCCTTTAATGAAAAACTGTTTTTT.

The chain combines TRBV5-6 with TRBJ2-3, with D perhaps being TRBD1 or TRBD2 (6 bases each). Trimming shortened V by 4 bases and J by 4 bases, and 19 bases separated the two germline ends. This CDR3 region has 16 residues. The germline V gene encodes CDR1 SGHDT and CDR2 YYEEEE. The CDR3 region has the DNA TGTGCCAGCAGCCCGTGGGGGGCAGGGTCTGCAGATACGCAGTATTTT. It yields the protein CASSPWGAGSADTQYF.

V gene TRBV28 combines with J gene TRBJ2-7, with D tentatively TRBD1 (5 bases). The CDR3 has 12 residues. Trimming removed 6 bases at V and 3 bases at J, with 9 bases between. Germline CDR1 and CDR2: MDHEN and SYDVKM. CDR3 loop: CASSTTVYEQYF. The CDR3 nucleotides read TGTGCCAGCAGCACGACAGTCTACGAGCAGTACTTC.

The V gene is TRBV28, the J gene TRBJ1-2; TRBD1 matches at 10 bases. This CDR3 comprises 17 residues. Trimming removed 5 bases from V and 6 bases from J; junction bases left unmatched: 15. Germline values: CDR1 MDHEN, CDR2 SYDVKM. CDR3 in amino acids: CASSHPSGTGARDGYTF. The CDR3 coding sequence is TGTGCCAGCAGTCACCCTTCGGGGACAGGGGCCAGAGATGGCTACACCTTC.

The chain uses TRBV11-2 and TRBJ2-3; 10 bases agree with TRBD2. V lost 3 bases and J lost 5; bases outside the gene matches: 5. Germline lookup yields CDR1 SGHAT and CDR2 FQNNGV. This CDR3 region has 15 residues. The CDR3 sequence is CASSFLAGGIDTQYF. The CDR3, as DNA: TGTGCCAGCAGCTTCTTAGCGGGGGGTATAGATACGCAGTATTTT. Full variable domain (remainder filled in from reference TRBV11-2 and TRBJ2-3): EAGVAQSPRYKIIEKRQSVAFWCNPISGHATLYWYQQILGQGPKLLIQFQNNGVVDDSQLPKDRFSAERLKGVDSTLKIQPAKLEDSAVYLCASSFLAGGIDTQYFGPGTRLTVL.

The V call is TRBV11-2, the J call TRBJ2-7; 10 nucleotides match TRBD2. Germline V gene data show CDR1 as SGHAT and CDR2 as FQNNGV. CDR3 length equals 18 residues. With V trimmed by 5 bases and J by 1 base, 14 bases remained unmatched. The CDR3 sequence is CASSRLAGIGSRSYEQYF. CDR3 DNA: TGTGCCAGCAGCAGACTAGCGGGTATAGGTAGTCGGTCCTACGAGCAGTACTTC.

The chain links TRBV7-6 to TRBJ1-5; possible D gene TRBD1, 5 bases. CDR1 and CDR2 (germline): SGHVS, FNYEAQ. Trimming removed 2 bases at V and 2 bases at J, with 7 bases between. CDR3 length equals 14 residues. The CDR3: CASSLWGGNQPQHF. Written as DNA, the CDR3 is TGTGCCAGCAGCTTATGGGGGGGCAATCAGCCCCAGCATTTT.

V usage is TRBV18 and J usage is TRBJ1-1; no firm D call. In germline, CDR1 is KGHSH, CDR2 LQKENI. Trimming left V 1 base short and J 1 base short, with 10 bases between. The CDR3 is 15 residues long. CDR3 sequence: CASSPQMSWNTEAFF. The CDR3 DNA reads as TGTGCCAGCTCACCACAAATGAGTTGGAACACTGAAGCTTTCTTT.

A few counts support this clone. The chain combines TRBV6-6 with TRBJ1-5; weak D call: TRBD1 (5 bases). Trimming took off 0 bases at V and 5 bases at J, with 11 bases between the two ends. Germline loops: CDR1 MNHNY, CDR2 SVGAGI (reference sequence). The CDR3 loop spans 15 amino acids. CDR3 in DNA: TGTGCCAGCAGTTACTCGACCGGGACGGATCAGCCCCAGCATTTT. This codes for CASSYSTGTDQPQHF.